The T cell receptor beta chain under discussion was sequenced for a study of radiotherapy plus CTLA-4 blockade in lung cancer. V dropped 8 bases and J dropped 3; count of bases not matched to a gene: 12. The CDR3 spans 15 residues. In germline, CDR1 is MDHEN, CDR2 SYDVKM. Produced via immunoSEQ multiplex PCR; TCRdb's table is partial and in-frame only. The sample lists tens of thousands of clones, approximately 84% occurring once. The sample consisted of peripheral blood, taken from a patient treated with radiotherapy plus ipilimumab. The TCR originated in a human donor with non-small cell lung cancer whose response to radiotherapy plus ipilimumab could not be evaluated. The chain uses TRBV28 and TRBJ2-7; TRBD1 aligns across 8 bases. The CDR3 sequence is CASALVGTGDYEQYF. The CDR3 nucleotides read TGTGCCAGCGCTCTTGTAGGGACAGGAGACTACGAGCAGTACTTC.